The 26 T cell receptor beta chains below come from one sample, sequenced in a study of blood T cell repertoires in COVID-19. The method was immunoSEQ multiplex PCR; TCRdb's version includes in-frame clones alone and lacks a portion of them. The sample lists some 280,000 clones; around 91% were seen once. Sequenced input: peripheral blood. These receptors all come from a woman in her sixties with acute or convalescent COVID-19.

The V call is TRBV5-4, the J call TRBJ2-7, with D hard to call. This CDR3 is built from 12 residues. Trimming removed 1 base at V and 3 bases at J, with 5 bases between. Germline V gene sequence: CDR1 SGHNT, CDR2 YYREEE (reference sequence). The CDR3 sequence is CASSLNNYEQYF. The CDR3 coding sequence is TGTGCCAGCAGCTTGAATAACTACGAGCAGTACTTC. Full variable domain (rest looked up from reference TRBV5-4 and TRBJ2-7): ETGVTQSPTHLIKTRGQQVTLRCSSQSGHNTVSWYQQALGQGPQFIFQYYREEENGRGNFPPRFSGLQFPNYSSELNVNALELDDSALYLCASSLNNYEQYFGPGTRLTVT.

The chain is built from TRBV19 and TRBJ2-1, with a tentative D call TRBD2 (5 bases). This CDR3 region has 18 residues. CDR1 and CDR2 from the germline V gene are LNHDA and SQIVND (reference sequence). With 6 bases removed from V and 0 bases from J, the gap between germline ends came to 21 bases. CDR3 sequence (DNA): TGTGCCAGTAGCCAAGAGAGGTCTGGCGGGTACTCCTACAATGAGCAGTTCTTC. It codes for CASSQERSGGYSYNEQFF.

The chain employs TRBV4-2 and TRBJ1-5; TRBD1 matches 8 bases. The germline V gene has CDR1 LGHNA and CDR2 YNFKEQ. The ends lost 3 bases at V and 5 bases at J; junction bases unmatched: 3. The CDR3 is 14 residues long. In DNA form, the CDR3 reads TGTGCCAGCAGCCATGGACAGGGTGATCAGCCCCAGCATTTT. Amino acid sequence: CASSHGQGDQPQHF.

The chain couples TRBV28 to TRBJ1-6, with TRBD1 matching over 10 bases. The CDR3 spans 15 residues. J lost 8 bases, V lost 2 bases, and 3 bases had no gene match. Per germline, CDR1 MDHEN and CDR2 SYDVKM. This CDR3 reads CASSLGDRGHSPLHF. As DNA, the CDR3 is TGTGCCAGCAGTTTAGGAGACAGGGGGCATTCACCCCTCCACTTT.

V usage is TRBV25-1 and J usage is TRBJ1-3, with TRBD1 as a possible D gene (6 bases). V shed 6 bases and J shed 1 base, with 10 bases lying between them. CDR1 is MGHDK, CDR2 SYGVNS, per germline. The CDR3 runs to 14 residues. The CDR3 here is CASRKGGSGNTIYF. CDR3 bases: TGTGCCAGCAGGAAGGGGGGGTCTGGAAACACCATATATTTT.

The CDR3 DNA sequence: TGCAGCGTTGATTCTCGCCGGGGCTACACCTTC. It encodes CSVDSRRGYTF. The chain combines TRBV29-1 with TRBJ1-2, with D uncertain. Germline assignment: CDR1 SQVTM and CDR2 ANQGSEA. Trimming shortened V by 3 bases and J by 8 bases, and 10 bases separated the two germline ends. CDR3 length: 11 residues.

This clone was counted once. The gene calls are TRBV27 and TRBJ2-1, with D tentatively TRBD1 (5 bases). V shed 11 bases and J shed 0 bases, with 26 bases lying between them. Germline-derived CDR1 and CDR2 are MNHEY and SMNVEV (reference sequence). CDR3 length: 18 amino acids. The CDR3 DNA is TGTGCCGCCATGGCTGGGTGGGGCCTCAAGAACTCCTACAATGAGCAGTTCTTC. Encoded protein: CAAMAGWGLKNSYNEQFF.

This rearrangement joins TRBV9 to TRBJ1-5; 7 bases align to TRBD1. CDR1 and CDR2 (germline): SGDLS, YYNGEE. The CDR3 runs to 16 residues. J gave up 1 base and V 6 bases, and 10 bases lay outside the gene matches. The CDR3 DNA is TGTGCCAGCACCGACTTAGGGACAGAAAGCAATCAGCCCCAGCATTTT. Protein sequence: CASTDLGTESNQPQHF. Based on the CDR3 plus reference TRBV9 and TRBJ1-5, the full variable domain is DSGVTQTPKHLITATGQRVTLRCSPRSGDLSVYWYQQSLDQGLQFLIQYYNGEERAKGNILERFSAQQFPDLHSELNLSSLELGDSALYFCASTDLGTESNQPQHFGDGTRLSIL.

The chain links TRBV18 to TRBJ2-5, with 9 positions matching TRBD1. V lost 8 bases and J lost 5; bases outside the gene matches: 6. Germline lookup yields CDR1 KGHSH and CDR2 LQKENI. CDR3 length: 13 amino acids. CDR3 in DNA: TGTGCCAGCGGGACAGGGCTCGGGGAGACCCAGTACTTC. This gives the protein CASGTGLGETQYF.

V is TRBV12-2 and J is TRBJ1-4; the D call of TRBD1 is as the table states it, not checked on the DNA. TRBV12-2 is tagged as a pseudogene. The CDR3 has 20 amino acids. This chain's CDR3 is CASRLARRGQGFSTNEKLFF. The CDR3 bases are TGTGCAAGTCGCTTAGCCCGCCGGGGACAGGGATTTTCGACTAATGAAAAACTGTTTTTT.

This chain uses TRBV5-8 with TRBJ2-1; D possibly corresponds to TRBD2 (5 bases). Germline CDR1 is SGHTS and CDR2 is YDEGEE. The V end lost 0 bases, the J end lost 4 bases, and 5 bases lay between the germline ends. The CDR3 has 13 residues. The CDR3 spells CASSLGLYNEQFF. CDR3 sequence (DNA): TGTGCCAGCAGCTTGGGACTATACAATGAGCAGTTCTTC. Supplemented by reference TRBV5-8 and TRBJ2-1, the full variable domain reads EAGVTQSPTHLIKTRGQQATLRCSPISGHTSVYWYQQALGLGLQFLLWYDEGEERNRGNFPPRFSGRQFPNYSSELNVNALELEDSALYLCASSLGLYNEQFFGPGTRLTVL.

A few counts support this clone. V gene TRBV10-3 combines with J gene TRBJ1-6; D ambiguous. The CDR3 consists of 15 residues. Germline loops: CDR1 ENHRY, CDR2 SYGVKD. Between the trimmed V and J ends, which lost 0 bases and 8 bases, there was a span of 11 bases. This CDR3 is CAISESFLGDSPLHF. CDR3 DNA: TGTGCCATCAGTGAGTCCTTTCTAGGCGATTCACCCCTCCACTTT.

The chain recombines TRBV15 with TRBJ2-5; tentative D call: TRBD1 (5 bases). V was trimmed by 0 bases and J by 4 bases, leaving 12 bases between them. Germline V CDR1 and CDR2: LNHNV, YYDKDF (reference sequence). The CDR3 sequence is 15 residues long. CDR3 region: CATSREQALGETQYF. CDR3 coding DNA: TGTGCCACCAGCAGAGAACAGGCGCTAGGAGAGACCCAGTACTTC.

This chain joins TRBV28 and TRBJ1-4; 9 positions agree with TRBD1. Germline V gene data show CDR1 as MDHEN and CDR2 as SYDVKM. CDR3 length equals 16 residues. J gave up 11 bases and V 5 bases, and 15 bases lay outside the gene matches. The CDR3 region has the DNA TGTGCCAGCAGTATAACCCCGGGACAGGGAGTATGGAAACTGTTTTTT. This gives the protein CASSITPGQGVWKLFF.

The chain is built from TRBV30 and TRBJ1-2; TRBD1 is a possible D gene (6 bases). V lost 4 bases to trimming and J lost 8 bases, with 17 bases between them. In germline, CDR1 is GTSNPN, CDR2 SVGIG (reference sequence). This CDR3 region has 13 residues. The CDR3, as DNA: TGTGCCTGGATGACAGGACTTCGTGGGGGCTACACCTTC. The encoded protein is CAWMTGLRGGYTF.

The chain employs TRBV27 and TRBJ2-5, with 8 bases identical to TRBD2. This CDR3 contains 16 residues. Germline lookup yields CDR1 MNHEY and CDR2 SMNVEV (reference sequence). V shed 5 bases and J 5 bases; nucleotides not matched to a gene: 13. The CDR3 DNA reads as TGTGCCAGCAGTCCGAGGGTAGCGGGGAAATCGGAGACCCAGTACTTC. As protein: CASSPRVAGKSETQYF.

The count of this clone is one. The chain is built from TRBV24-1 and TRBJ2-3, with D possibly being TRBD1 (5 bases). The CDR3 loop spans 12 amino acids. CDR1 and CDR2 from the germline V gene are KGHDR and SFDVKD. Trimming removed 5 bases at V and 6 bases at J, with 8 bases between. The CDR3 bases are TGTGCCACCAGTGCAGCAGGGGATACGCAGTATTTT. Translated: CATSAAGDTQYF.

The chain employs TRBV19 and TRBJ1-1; perhaps TRBD1 as D (6 bases). The CDR3 consists of 13 residues. Germline V gene sequence: CDR1 LNHDA, CDR2 SQIVND (reference sequence). V lost 3 bases, J lost 5 bases, and 10 bases lay in between. The DNA of the CDR3 is TGTGCCAGTAGTATTGGCGGACAGACTGAAGCTTTCTTT. It translates to CASSIGGQTEAFF.

V usage is TRBV3-1 (or the pseudogene TRBV3-2) and J usage is TRBJ2-1; the match to TRBD2 covers 11 bases. Germline CDR1 reads LGHDT; CDR2 reads YNNKEL (reference sequence). Trimming at V came to 0 bases and at J to 6 bases, leaving 13 bases not matched to a gene. The CDR3 covers 19 residues. The CDR3 DNA follows: TGTGCCAGCAGCCAAGAAGTACTCCCGACTAGCGGGAAGGGCAATGAGCAGTTCTTC. Its protein is CASSQEVLPTSGKGNEQFF.

The genes are TRBV5-4 and TRBJ2-1; maybe TRBD1 (6 bases). Trimming shortened V by 2 bases and J by 6 bases, and 12 bases separated the two germline ends. In germline, CDR1 is SGHNT, CDR2 YYREEE (reference sequence). The CDR3 covers 14 residues. CDR3 sequence reads: CASSFDARGNEQFF. CDR3 in DNA: TGTGCCAGCAGCTTTGATGCCAGGGGCAATGAGCAGTTCTTC. Full variable domain (rest looked up from reference TRBV5-4 and TRBJ2-1): ETGVTQSPTHLIKTRGQQVTLRCSSQSGHNTVSWYQQALGQGPQFIFQYYREEENGRGNFPPRFSGLQFPNYSSELNVNALELDDSALYLCASSFDARGNEQFFGPGTRLTVL.

The V call is TRBV28, the J call TRBJ1-2; D gene uncertain. Trimming removed 3 bases from V and 4 bases from J, with 18 bases in between. CDR3 length equals 16 residues. Germline CDR1 reads MDHEN; CDR2 reads SYDVKM. As DNA, the CDR3 is TGTGCCAGCAGTTTTGGGCTAGGAGGCTTTCCCTATGGCTACACCTTC. Translating it yields CASSFGLGGFPYGYTF.

This clone was seen a handful of times. V is TRBV27 and J is TRBJ1-5; a weak D match, TRBD1 (5 bases). Germline CDR1 is MNHEY and CDR2 is SMNVEV (reference sequence). CDR3 size: 14 residues. V lost 2 bases and J 4 bases, leaving 9 bases between the germline ends. The chain's CDR3 is CASSLGGGNQPQHF. The CDR3 nucleotides are TGTGCCAGCAGTTTAGGGGGGGGGAATCAGCCCCAGCATTTT.

The chain joins TRBV5-4 to TRBJ2-5; D possibly corresponds to TRBD1 (5 bases). This CDR3 has 13 amino acids. Germline V CDR1 and CDR2: SGHNT, YYREEE (reference sequence). V was trimmed by 0 bases and J by 4 bases, leaving 7 bases between them. The CDR3 loop is CASSLVGAETQYF. For the CDR3, the DNA is TGTGCCAGCAGCTTGGTAGGGGCAGAGACCCAGTACTTC.

This sequence joins TRBV5-1 and TRBJ1-1, with 8 bases matching TRBD1. The CDR3 has 16 amino acids. Germline V lookup: CDR1 SGHRS, CDR2 YFSETQ. The trim removed 0 bases at V and 6 bases at J, leaving 10 bases unmatched. Written as DNA, the CDR3 is TGCGCCAGCAGCTTGGCAGTAAACAGGGGGTCGGCTGAAGCTTTCTTT. Translated: CASSLAVNRGSAEAFF.

The chain links TRBV30 to TRBJ2-2, with 7 positions matching TRBD2. V was clipped by 0 bases and J by 0 bases; unmatched bases: 4. Germline-derived CDR1 and CDR2 are GTSNPN and SVGIG (reference sequence). This CDR3 has 16 amino acids. The CDR3 is CAWSVSLAANTGELFF. As DNA, the CDR3 is TGTGCCTGGAGTGTCTCTCTAGCGGCGAACACCGGGGAGCTGTTTTTT. Based on the CDR3 plus reference TRBV30 and TRBJ2-2, the full variable domain is SQTIHQWPATLVQPVGSPLSLECTVEGTSNPNLYWYRQAAGRGLQLLFYSVGIGQISSEVPQNLSASRPQDRQFILSSKKLLLSDSGFYLCAWSVSLAANTGELFFGEGSRLTVL.

The CDR3 spells CASRPAGDSNQPQHF. The CDR3 region has the DNA TGCGCCAGCAGACCAGCAGGGGATAGCAATCAGCCCCAGCATTTT. This rearrangement joins TRBV5-1 to TRBJ1-5; D possibly corresponds to TRBD1 (6 bases). V lost 5 bases to trimming and J lost 0 bases, with 12 bases between them. Germline values: CDR1 SGHRS, CDR2 YFSETQ. CDR3 length: 15 residues.